The next 2 T cell receptor beta chains were all read from a single sample in a study of beta chain features in type 1 diabetes. The study's findings and limits: In every one of the four CD4+ subsets, TCRB CDR3s were moderately but significantly shorter in Type 1 diabetes patients.

Their antigens are not known. The whole isolated RNA underwent reverse transcription, so sequencing captured expressed TCRB transcripts. Measured with immunoSEQ multiplex PCR; TCRdb has only the in-frame clones, and not every one. The sample holds around 310,000 clones, 13% seen once. The sequencing input was naive CD4+ T cells from blood. These TCRs come from a young woman with type 1 diabetes.

This clone was seen more than once but under ten times. In the same sample, other DNA sequences code for this CDR3. This chain links TRBV9 with TRBJ1-4, with D tentatively TRBD1 (6 bases). The germline V gene encodes CDR1 SGDLS and CDR2 YYNGEE. This CDR3 is built from 14 residues. Trimming shortened V by 3 bases and J by 0 bases, and 6 bases separated the two germline ends. The CDR3 loop reads CASSGTATNEKLFF. The CDR3 DNA follows: TGTGCCAGCAGCGGGACAGCAACTAATGAAAAACTGTTTTTT. The variable domain in full, completed from reference TRBV9 and TRBJ1-4, reads DSGVTQTPKHLITATGQRVTLRCSPRSGDLSVYWYQQSLDQGLQFLIQYYNGEERAKGNILERFSAQQFPDLHSELNLSSLELGDSALYFCASSGTATNEKLFFGSGTQLSVL.

This clone was seen a handful of times. This chain joins TRBV7-2 and TRBJ2-2; weak D call: TRBD2 (6 bases). The CDR3 extends over 15 amino acids. Between the trimmed V and J ends, which lost 5 bases and 7 bases, there was a span of 17 bases. From germline, CDR1 is SGHTA and CDR2 FQGNSA. DNA for the CDR3: TGTGCCAGCAGCCGGCGGGACTCGTTGAGCGGGGAGCTGTTTTTT. This gives the protein CASSRRDSLSGELFF.